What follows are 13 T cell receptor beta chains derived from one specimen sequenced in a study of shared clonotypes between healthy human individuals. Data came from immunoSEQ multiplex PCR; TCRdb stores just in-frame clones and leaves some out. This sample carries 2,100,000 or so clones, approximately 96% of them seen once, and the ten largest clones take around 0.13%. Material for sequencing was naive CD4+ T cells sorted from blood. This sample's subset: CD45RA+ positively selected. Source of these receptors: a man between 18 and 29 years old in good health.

CDR3 DNA sequence: TGTGCCAGTAGTATCAGAGGGACGGGATTCACTAGCACAGATACGCAGTATTTT. This gives the protein CASSIRGTGFTSTDTQYF. The chain couples TRBV19 to TRBJ2-3, with D tentatively TRBD1 or TRBD2 (5 bases each). Trimming stripped 3 bases from V and 0 bases from J, with 19 bases between. This CDR3 has 18 amino acids. Per the germline V gene, CDR1 is LNHDA and CDR2 is SQIVND (reference sequence). The whole variable domain, remainder taken from reference TRBV19 and TRBJ2-3, is DGGITQSPKYLFRKEGQNVTLSCEQNLNHDAMYWYRQDPGQGLRLIYYSQIVNDFQKGDIAEGYSVSREKKESFPLTVTSAQKNPTAFYLCASSIRGTGFTSTDTQYFGPGTRLTVL.

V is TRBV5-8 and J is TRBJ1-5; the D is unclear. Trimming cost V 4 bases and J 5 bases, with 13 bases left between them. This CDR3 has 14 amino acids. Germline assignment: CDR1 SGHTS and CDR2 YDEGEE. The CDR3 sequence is CASSAVRDDQPQHF. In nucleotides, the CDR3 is TGTGCCAGCAGCGCCGTGCGGGATGATCAGCCCCAGCATTTT.

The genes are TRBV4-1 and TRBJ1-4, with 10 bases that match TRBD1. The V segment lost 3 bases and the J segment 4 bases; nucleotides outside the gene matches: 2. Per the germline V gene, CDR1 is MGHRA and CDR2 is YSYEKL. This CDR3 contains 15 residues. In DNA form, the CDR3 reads TGCGCCAGCAGCCAGGGACAGGGGAATAATGAAAAACTGTTTTTT. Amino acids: CASSQGQGNNEKLFF.

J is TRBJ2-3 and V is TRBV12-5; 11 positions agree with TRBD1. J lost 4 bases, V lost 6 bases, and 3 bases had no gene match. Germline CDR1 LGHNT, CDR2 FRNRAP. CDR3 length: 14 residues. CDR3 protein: CASGDRGRADTQYF. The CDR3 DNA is TGTGCTAGTGGGGACAGGGGGCGAGCAGATACGCAGTATTTT.

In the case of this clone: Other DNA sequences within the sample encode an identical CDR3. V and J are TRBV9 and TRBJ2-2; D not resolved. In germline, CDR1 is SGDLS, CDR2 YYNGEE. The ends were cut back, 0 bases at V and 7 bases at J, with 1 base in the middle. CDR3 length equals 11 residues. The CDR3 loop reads CASSVGGELFF. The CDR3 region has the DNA TGTGCCAGCAGCGTAGGCGGGGAGCTGTTTTTT.

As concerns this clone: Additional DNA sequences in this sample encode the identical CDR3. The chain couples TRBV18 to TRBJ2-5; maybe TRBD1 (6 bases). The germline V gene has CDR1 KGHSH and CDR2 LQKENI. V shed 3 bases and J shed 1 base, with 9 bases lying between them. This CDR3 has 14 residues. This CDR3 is CASSPTGLQETQYF. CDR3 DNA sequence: TGTGCCAGCTCACCGACAGGCCTCCAAGAGACCCAGTACTTC.

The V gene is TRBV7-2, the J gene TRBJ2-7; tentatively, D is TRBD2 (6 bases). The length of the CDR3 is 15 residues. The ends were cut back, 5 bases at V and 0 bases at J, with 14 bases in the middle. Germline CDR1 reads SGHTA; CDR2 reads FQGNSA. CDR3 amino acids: CASSPWRDVSYEQYF. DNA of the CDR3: TGTGCCAGCAGCCCATGGCGGGATGTCTCCTACGAGCAGTACTTC.

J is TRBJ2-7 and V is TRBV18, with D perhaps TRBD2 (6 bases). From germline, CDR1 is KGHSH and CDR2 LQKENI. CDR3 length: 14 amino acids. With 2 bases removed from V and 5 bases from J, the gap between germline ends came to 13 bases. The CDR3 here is CASSPRAREDEQYF. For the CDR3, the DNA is TGTGCCAGCTCACCAAGGGCCAGGGAGGACGAGCAGTACTTC.

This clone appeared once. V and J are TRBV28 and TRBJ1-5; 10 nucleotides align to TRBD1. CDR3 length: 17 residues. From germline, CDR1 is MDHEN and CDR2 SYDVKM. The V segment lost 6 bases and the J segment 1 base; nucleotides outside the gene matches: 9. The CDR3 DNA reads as TGTGCCAGCAGGCTGACAGGGGGCGCGGGAAGCAATCAGCCCCAGCATTTT. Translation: CASRLTGGAGSNQPQHF.

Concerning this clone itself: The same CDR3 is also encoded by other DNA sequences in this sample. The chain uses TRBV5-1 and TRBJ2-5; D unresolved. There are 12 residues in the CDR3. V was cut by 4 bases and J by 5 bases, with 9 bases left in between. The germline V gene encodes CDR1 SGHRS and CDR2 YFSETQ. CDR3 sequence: CASSADSETQYF. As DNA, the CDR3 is TGCGCCAGCAGCGCCGACTCGGAGACCCAGTACTTC.

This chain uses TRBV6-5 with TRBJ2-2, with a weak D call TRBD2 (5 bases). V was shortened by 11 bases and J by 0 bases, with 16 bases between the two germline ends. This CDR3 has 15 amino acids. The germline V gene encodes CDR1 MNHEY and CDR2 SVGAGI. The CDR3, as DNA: TGTGCCTCCAAAACCCCCGGGGCGAACACCGGGGAGCTGTTTTTT. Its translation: CASKTPGANTGELFF.

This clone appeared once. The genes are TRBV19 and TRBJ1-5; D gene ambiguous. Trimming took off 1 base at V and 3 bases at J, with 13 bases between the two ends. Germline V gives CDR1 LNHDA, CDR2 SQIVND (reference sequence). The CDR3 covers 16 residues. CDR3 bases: TGTGCCAGTAGTATAGGAAGGGCAGGAGTCAATCAGCCCCAGCATTTT. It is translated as CASSIGRAGVNQPQHF.

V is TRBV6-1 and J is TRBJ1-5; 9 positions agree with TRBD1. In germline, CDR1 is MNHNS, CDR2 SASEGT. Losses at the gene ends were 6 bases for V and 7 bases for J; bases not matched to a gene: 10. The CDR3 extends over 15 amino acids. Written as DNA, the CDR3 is TGTGCCAGCAGAGAACAGGGGGCAAACTGGCAGCCCCAGCATTTT. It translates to CASREQGANWQPQHF.